This entry lists 20 T cell receptor beta chains sequenced from one sample in a study of naive and memory T cell subsets. Four PCR rounds used nested alpha and beta constant region primers plus the SP2 primer. TCRdb independently ran MiXCR on the 5' RACE reads; one entry per CDR3 protein. The repertoire holds tens of thousands of distinct CDR3 sequences, with 7% to 8.5% as singletons. An oligonucleotide containing a UMI was ligated to the 3' end of TCR cDNA. The receptors derive from a male donor in good health.

This clonotype was recorded many times. V and J are TRBV7-8 and TRBJ2-2; no firm D call. The germline CDR1 and CDR2 sequences are SGHVS and FQNEAQ. V lost 2 bases and J 1 base, leaving 8 bases between the germline ends. This CDR3 region has 15 residues. CDR3 amino acids: CASSLRLENTGELFF. The CDR3 DNA sequence: TGTGCCAGCAGCTTAAGGCTGGAGAACACCGGGGAGCTGTTTTTT.

V and J are TRBV27 and TRBJ2-7, with unresolved D. Germline V gene data show CDR1 as MNHEY and CDR2 as SMNVEV (reference sequence). The CDR3 covers 15 residues. V was clipped by 2 bases and J by 0 bases, with 11 bases between them. The CDR3 is CASSLGTAISYEQYF. As DNA, the CDR3 is TGTGCCAGCAGTTTAGGAACAGCGATCTCCTACGAGCAGTACTTC.

CDR3 sequence: CASSHGQGSSYEQYF. The DNA for the CDR3 is TGCGCCAGCAGCCATGGACAGGGGTCGTCCTACGAGCAGTACTTC. This sequence joins TRBV4-1 and TRBJ2-7; 9 bases line up with TRBD1. Germline CDR1 is MGHRA and CDR2 is YSYEKL. The J segment lost 1 base and the V segment lost 3 bases, leaving 4 bases of the junction unmatched. The CDR3 sequence is 15 residues long.

This chain connects TRBV6-6 to TRBJ2-5, with D tentatively TRBD2 (6 bases). The CDR3 is made up of 14 amino acids. V was pared by 0 bases and J by 5 bases, with 10 bases between. Looked up from germline, CDR1 is MNHNY and CDR2 is SVGAGI (reference sequence). The CDR3 nucleotides are TGTGCCAGCAGTTACTCAGGAGGGGATGAGACCCAGTACTTC. Its translation: CASSYSGGDETQYF.

The chain links TRBV12-3 or TRBV12-4 to TRBJ1-1, with D maybe TRBD1 (5 bases). The germline V and J ends were trimmed by 5 bases and 2 bases, with 15 bases remaining between them. The CDR3 runs 15 residues. CDR3 protein: CASSASGRSNTEAFF. CDR3 coding DNA: TGTGCCAGCAGTGCATCAGGGAGGTCCAACACTGAAGCTTTCTTT.

This sequence joins TRBV12-3 or TRBV12-4 and TRBJ1-1, with D uncertain. V was cut by 6 bases and J by 5 bases, with 16 bases left in between. This CDR3 region has 14 residues. CDR3 amino acids: CASRSQYVGTEAFF. The CDR3 region has the DNA TGTGCCAGCAGGTCCCAGTATGTGGGTACTGAAGCTTTCTTT.

This clonotype has more than one count but fewer than ten. V is TRBV25-1 and J is TRBJ2-1; 7 nucleotides align to TRBD1. The CDR3 has 14 amino acids. Germline loops: CDR1 MGHDK, CDR2 SYGVNS. Trimming cost V 2 bases and J 8 bases; bases outside gene matches: 6. The CDR3 DNA reads as TGTGCCAGCAGTGAAACAGGGGCGGCGTATGAGCAGTTCTTC. This encodes CASSETGAAYEQFF.

This clonotype came up a few times. The chain couples TRBV6-5 to TRBJ2-2; D is undetermined. V was cut by 6 bases and J by 0 bases, with 14 bases left in between. The CDR3 totals 16 residues. The germline gives CDR1 MNHEY, CDR2 SVGAGI. The DNA of the CDR3 is TGTGCCAGCAGGCCGCGTCGAACCTCGAACACCGGGGAGCTGTTTTTT. Translated, it gives CASRPRRTSNTGELFF.

The rearrangement joins TRBV7-2 to TRBJ2-4; TRBD1 agrees at 8 bases. V dropped 2 bases and J dropped 1; count of bases not matched to a gene: 7. Germline CDR1 reads SGHTA; CDR2 reads FQGNSA. The CDR3 loop spans 17 amino acids. CDR3 bases: TGTGCCAGCAGCTTATCCTGGACAGGGACGGCCAAAAACATTCAGTACTTC. This gives the protein CASSLSWTGTAKNIQYF.

The J gene is TRBJ1-1, the V gene TRBV18; the match to TRBD1 covers 7 bases. There are 16 residues in the CDR3. V shed 3 bases and J 0 bases; nucleotides not matched to a gene: 7. CDR1 and CDR2 from the germline V gene are KGHSH and LQKENI. This chain's CDR3 is CASSPSQGQLNTEAFF. CDR3 in DNA: TGTGCCAGCTCACCCTCCCAGGGACAGCTGAACACTGAAGCTTTCTTT.

This clonotype appeared a few times. The chain is built from TRBV19 and TRBJ2-1; 7 positions agree with TRBD2. The junction had 13 bases not matched to a gene; V was cut back by 7 bases and J by 7 bases. Germline CDR1 and CDR2: LNHDA and SQIVND (reference sequence). The CDR3 has 15 amino acids. The CDR3, as DNA: TGTGCCAGTACCCCCCGGTGGGAGGGCTCGAATGAGCAGTTCTTC. Protein product: CASTPRWEGSNEQFF.

This chain connects TRBV10-2 to TRBJ2-7, with 9 bases matching TRBD2. Germline V gene data show CDR1 as WSHSY and CDR2 as SAAADI. The CDR3 covers 13 residues. J gave up 2 bases and V 8 bases, and 4 bases lay outside the gene matches. The CDR3 coding sequence is TGCGCCAGCGGAAGCGGGAGGACCTACGAGCAGTACTTC. Its protein is CASGSGRTYEQYF.

The chain recombines TRBV20-1 with TRBJ2-1, with 14 bases identical to TRBD2. V gave up 3 bases and J gave up 4 bases; unmatched junction bases: 5. This CDR3 comprises 16 residues. In germline, CDR1 is DFQATT, CDR2 SNEGSKA (reference sequence). CDR3 protein: CSARTSGRAIYNEQFF. The CDR3 DNA reads as TGCAGTGCTAGGACTAGCGGGAGGGCGATTTACAATGAGCAGTTCTTC.

This clonotype showed up many times. The chain carries TRBV9 and TRBJ2-2, with unresolved D. The CDR3 is made up of 15 amino acids. V lost 0 bases and J 1 base, leaving 7 bases between the germline ends. The V gene's germline CDR1 is SGDLS and CDR2 YYNGEE. CDR3 nucleotides: TGTGCCAGCAGCGTAGGGAACATGAACACCGGGGAGCTGTTTTTT. It codes for CASSVGNMNTGELFF.

This clonotype was detected many times. V is TRBV4-1 and J is TRBJ2-3; D not certain. The CDR3 is 14 residues long. Trimming removed 4 bases from V and 4 bases from J, with 12 bases in between. Per the germline V gene, CDR1 is MGHRA and CDR2 is YSYEKL. CDR3 nucleotides: TGCGCCAGCAGCCTTACCTCGACTGCAGATACGCAGTATTTT. It translates to CASSLTSTADTQYF.

This clonotype was seen ten or more times. V is TRBV20-1 and J is TRBJ2-7, with no clear D. CDR1 DFQATT and CDR2 SNEGSKA come from the germline V gene (reference sequence). Trimming pared 1 base from V and 3 bases from J, leaving 10 bases between. This CDR3 is built from 13 residues. The CDR3 coding sequence is TGCAGTGCTAGAGGAGCAGAAGACTACGAGCAGTACTTC. Translated, it gives CSARGAEDYEQYF.

This chain uses TRBV20-1 with TRBJ2-1; 7 nucleotides line up with TRBD2. The CDR3 has 17 amino acids. Germline CDR1 is DFQATT and CDR2 is SNEGSKA (reference sequence). J gave up 8 bases and V 0 bases, and 16 bases lay outside the gene matches. The CDR3 coding sequence is TGCAGTGCTAGAGATTTCGCTAGCGGTGACTATTTGGATGAGCAGTTCTTC. Translating it yields CSARDFASGDYLDEQFF.

The sample holds a few counts of this clonotype. The rearrangement joins TRBV6-5 to TRBJ2-7; perhaps D is TRBD1 or TRBD2 (6 bases each). CDR3 length: 13 residues. Germline V gene sequence: CDR1 MNHEY, CDR2 SVGAGI. Deletions cut 3 bases from V and 5 bases from J, with 11 bases between. The CDR3 DNA follows: TGTGCCAGCAGTTATGGGGGGCCAAACGAGCAGTACTTC. Translated: CASSYGGPNEQYF.

This chain links TRBV2 with TRBJ2-5; D remains unclear. Trimming left V 7 bases short and J 1 base short, with 10 bases between. Germline V lookup: CDR1 SNHLY, CDR2 FYNNEI. The CDR3 loop spans 13 amino acids. CDR3 protein: CASITGFQETQYF. The DNA for the CDR3 is TGTGCCAGCATCACCGGATTCCAAGAGACCCAGTACTTC.

The sample holds many counts of this clonotype. The chain recombines TRBV30 with TRBJ1-5, with D uncertain. Germline V gene lookup returns CDR1 GTSNPN and CDR2 SVGIG (reference sequence). V dropped 0 bases and J dropped 9 bases, with 9 bases sitting between them. This CDR3 is 12 amino acids long. Here the CDR3 DNA reads TGTGCCTGGAGTGTAGGCCCAGGGCCCCAGCATTTT. Amino acid sequence: CAWSVGPGPQHF.